This is a list of T cell receptor beta chains from one sample in a study of beta chain features in type 1 diabetes. The repertoire was sequenced with immunoSEQ multiplex PCR; TCRdb's copy has only in-frame clones and lacks some. The data hold roughly 300,000 clones, with 7% to 9% observed a single time. The sample comprised central memory CD4+ T cells from blood. These receptors came from a woman between 18 and 30 years old in good health. Each CDR3 is given with its conserved first and last residue. Fields, in order: D gene, clone size, J gene, CDR3 length, V gene, CDR3 DNA, CDR3 protein. A D gene is named only where the DNA matches it firmly. Clone size is given for some rows only: seen once, a few or many times, or a class if the clone is expanded.

>TRBD1|few|TRBJ2-6|17|TRBV19
TGTGCCAGTAGTTTCCGGACAGGCCGCTCTGGGGCCAACGTCCTGACTTTC
CASSFRTGRSGANVLTF
>-|few|TRBJ2-7|14|TRBV27
TGTGCCAGCAGTTTAAAGGGGAGCTCCTACGAGCAGTACTTC
CASSLKGSSYEQYF
>-|many|TRBJ2-1|14|TRBV11-3
TGTGCCAGCAGCGCCCGGCGCGGCTACAATGAGCAGTTCTTC
CASSARRGYNEQFF
>-|-|TRBJ2-3|15|TRBV28
TGTGCCAGCAGCGAACAGGGCTTGGTGGCAGATACGCAGTATTTT
CASSEQGLVADTQYF
>-|few|TRBJ1-4|15|TRBV6-5
TGTGCCAGCAGCCGCAGGGGATCGGGTCGTGAAAAACTGTTTTTT
CASSRRGSGREKLFF
>TRBD1|few|TRBJ2-3|19|TRBV7-3
TGTGCCAGGAGCCCCACATTGACGGGGACAGGGTTTGGGACAGATACGCAGTATTTT
CARSPTLTGTGFGTDTQYF
>-|few|TRBJ2-1|14|TRBV19
TGTGCCAGTAGTACAAACAGGGACCACAATGAGCAGTTCTTC
CASSTNRDHNEQFF
>-|few|TRBJ2-1|9|TRBV20-1
TGCAGTGCTAGGAATGAGCAGTTCTTC
CSARNEQFF
>-|-|TRBJ2-7|16|TRBV15
TGTGCCACCAGCAGAGACCCTAGCGTCCTTACCTACGAGCAGTACTTC
CATSRDPSVLTYEQYF
>-|few|TRBJ1-3|12|TRBV6-1
TGTGCCAGCAGTGAACCCGGAAACACCATATATTTT
CASSEPGNTIYF
>-|-|TRBJ2-3|14|TRBV9
TGTGCCAGCAGCCCACGACTGGGTTCAGATACGCAGTATTTT
CASSPRLGSDTQYF
>TRBD2|many|TRBJ2-4|18|TRBV4-3
TGCGCCAGCAGCCAAGATCTTAGACCTAGCGGGAGAGGGGACATTCAGTACTTC
CASSQDLRPSGRGDIQYF
>TRBD1|-|TRBJ1-2|16|TRBV4-3
TGCGCCAGCAGCCGAGGAACAGGGGGCAGGACCTATGGCTACACCTTC
CASSRGTGGRTYGYTF
>TRBD2|-|TRBJ2-3|15|TRBV7-2
TGTGCCAGCAGTCCCAGCGGGATAAACACAGATACGCAGTATTTT
CASSPSGINTDTQYF
>TRBD1|many|TRBJ1-2|14|TRBV6-6
TGTGCCAGCAGTCAAGACAGGGGAAACTATGGCTACACCTTC
CASSQDRGNYGYTF
>-|few|TRBJ2-7|14|TRBV13
TGTGCCAGCAGACTATCCGGGACGCCGTACGAGCAGTACTTC
CASRLSGTPYEQYF
>-|few|TRBJ2-5|13|TRBV5-1
TGCGCCAGCAGCCATCTGAGCCAAGAGACCCAGTACTTC
CASSHLSQETQYF
>-|few|TRBJ2-3|12|TRBV7-2
TGTGCCAGCAGCCAGTCTATAGATACGCAGTATTTT
CASSQSIDTQYF
>-|many|TRBJ1-1|15|TRBV27
TGTGCCAGCAGTTTAGAAGGCTGGGGCAACACTGAAGCTTTCTTT
CASSLEGWGNTEAFF
>TRBD2|-|TRBJ2-4|13|TRBV6-6
TGTGCCAGCAAAGGTAGCGGGGAAAACATTCAGTACTTC
CASKGSGENIQYF
>TRBD2|few|TRBJ2-2|17|TRBV9
TGTGCCAGCAGCGTAGCTATATTAGCGGGTTCGACCGGGGAGCTGTTTTTT
CASSVAILAGSTGELFF
>TRBD2|-|TRBJ2-1|15|TRBV28
TGTGCCAGCAGTCCCGCCGGGACTAGCAGTGATGAGCAGTTCTTC
CASSPAGTSSDEQFF
>TRBD1|few|TRBJ2-7|14|TRBV4-2
TGTGCCAGCAGCCAGCAGGGGGCTGGATACGAGCAGTACTTC
CASSQQGAGYEQYF
>TRBD2|-|TRBJ2-1|12|TRBV2
TGTGCCAGCAGTGGAACCGGGACTAGCAGGTTCTTC
CASSGTGTSRFF